Shown below are 7 T cell receptor beta chains from a single sample sequenced in a study of CD8 T cells in ankylosing spondylitis. Findings of the study overall: What seemed typical of ankylosing spondylitis blood was a TCR beta motif built from several highly homologous variants.

TCRdb re-derived calls from the 5' RACE reads in MiXCR, one entry per CDR3 protein. The sample records fewer than 500,000 distinct CDR3 sequences, 20% to 25% being singletons. These TCRs are of unknown antigen specificity. The sequenced sample consisted of blood, either unsorted or a sorted T cell fraction (not recorded which). These receptors came from a male donor with ankylosing spondylitis.

The rearrangement links TRBV28 to TRBJ1-1; D not resolved. CDR1 is MDHEN, CDR2 SYDVKM, per germline. The V and J ends lost 2 bases and 5 bases respectively, with 12 bases between them. The CDR3 is made up of 14 amino acids. CDR3 in amino acids: CASSLMVLGTEAFF. CDR3 sequence (DNA): TGTGCCAGCAGTTTAATGGTCTTAGGGACTGAAGCTTTCTTT.

The chain links TRBV5-1 to TRBJ1-4; the D is unclear. V was trimmed by 4 bases and J by 3 bases, leaving 10 bases between them. The germline V gene encodes CDR1 SGHRS and CDR2 YFSETQ. The CDR3 totals 14 residues. The CDR3 loop reads CASSRDTANEKLFF. The CDR3 DNA is TGCGCCAGCAGCAGAGACACGGCTAATGAAAAACTGTTTTTT.

This clonotype was recorded a few times. CDR3 amino acids: CASSFPRDRTISTSGYTF. CDR3 coding DNA: TGTGCCAGCAGCTTCCCCCGGGACAGGACTATTAGCACGTCTGGCTACACCTTC. The chain has TRBV11-1 and TRBJ1-2; 8 bases align to TRBD1. This CDR3 is built from 18 residues. The J segment lost 7 bases and the V segment lost 3 bases, leaving 19 bases of the junction unmatched. CDR1 and CDR2 from the germline V gene are SGHAT and FQDESV (reference sequence).

The chain links TRBV28 to TRBJ2-3; 9 nucleotides match TRBD2. Germline V gene sequence: CDR1 MDHEN, CDR2 SYDVKM. Unmatched junction bases numbered 3, after V lost 4 bases and J lost 1 base. The CDR3 runs to 15 residues. Here the CDR3 reads CASSSTSGRTDTQYF. CDR3 nucleotides: TGTGCCAGCAGTTCGACTAGCGGCCGCACAGATACGCAGTATTTT. Looking up the rest from reference TRBV28 and TRBJ2-3 gives the full variable domain: DVKVTQSSRYLVKRTGEKVFLECVQDMDHENMFWYRQDPGLGLRLIYFSYDVKMKEKGDIPEGYSVSREKKERFSLILESASTNQTSMYLCASSSTSGRTDTQYFGPGTRLTVL.

This clonotype was counted only a few times. This sequence joins TRBV12-3 or TRBV12-4 and TRBJ2-7, with D hard to call. The CDR3 consists of 14 residues. Trimming shortened V by 6 bases and J by 1 base, and 13 bases separated the two germline ends. The CDR3 reads CASSYQAVSYEQYF. CDR3 nucleotide sequence: TGTGCCAGCAGCTACCAGGCGGTTTCCTACGAGCAGTACTTC.

This clonotype appeared a few times. The chain uses TRBV28 and TRBJ2-2; 8 bases map to TRBD1. Germline CDR1 is MDHEN and CDR2 is SYDVKM. This CDR3 comprises 13 residues. V gave up 9 bases and J gave up 6 bases; unmatched junction bases: 6. The CDR3 here is CASKTGDAGELFF. For the CDR3, the DNA is TGTGCCAGTAAGACAGGGGACGCCGGGGAGCTGTTTTTT. The complete variable domain, with remaining parts taken from reference TRBV28 and TRBJ2-2, reads DVKVTQSSRYLVKRTGEKVFLECVQDMDHENMFWYRQDPGLGLRLIYFSYDVKMKEKGDIPEGYSVSREKKERFSLILESASTNQTSMYLCASKTGDAGELFFGEGSRLTVL.

This clonotype was seen a single time. The chain employs TRBV25-1 and TRBJ2-7; a weak D match, TRBD1 (5 bases). The CDR3 has 13 residues. Trimming shortened V by 6 bases and J by 5 bases, and 14 bases separated the two germline ends. The germline V gene encodes CDR1 MGHDK and CDR2 SYGVNS. The CDR3 reads CASRQTDTHEQYF. The CDR3 region has the DNA TGTGCCAGCAGGCAAACGGACACCCACGAGCAGTACTTC.